Listed below are T cell receptor beta chains from one sample, sequenced in a study of sequential checkpoint blockade in melanoma. Sequenced by immunoSEQ multiplex PCR; TCRdb stores in-frame clones only, minus some. Of about 28,000 clones listed, 85% to 90% are singletons. This sample comprised CD8+ T cells sorted from blood (inferred from file names), obtained from a patient given nivolumab and ipilimumab in sequence. These receptors came from a human donor with melanoma. The CDR3 runs from the conserved cysteine through the conserved F or W. The order of the fields is D gene, CDR3 length, V gene, clone size, J gene, CDR3 protein, CDR3 DNA. The D gene is left open where the match is weak. Only part of the rows carry a size: once, few, many, or a class if the clone is expanded.

TRBD1	14	TRBV30	NA	TRBJ1-2	CAWSVSQGGYGYTF	TGTGCCTGGAGTGTAAGCCAGGGGGGCTATGGCTACACCTTC
NA	15	TRBV29-1	NA	TRBJ2-1	CSVQGGVGPYNEQFF	TGCAGCGTACAAGGGGGTGTAGGGCCCTACAATGAGCAGTTCTTC
TRBD1	15	TRBV19	NA	TRBJ1-2	CASSVSTGRSHGYTF	TGTGCCAGTAGTGTTTCGACAGGGCGCAGTCATGGCTACACCTTC
NA	18	TRBV7-2	NA	TRBJ2-2	CASSLWGQGLIRTGELFF	TGTGCCAGCAGCTTATGGGGTCAGGGCCTAATACGAACCGGGGAGCTGTTTTTT
NA	16	TRBV11-3	NA	TRBJ2-2	CASSLGGQTNTGELFF	TGTGCCAGCAGCTTGGGGGGACAGACGAACACCGGGGAGCTGTTTTTT
NA	15	TRBV30	NA	TRBJ2-2	CAWSKRRGPTGELFF	TGTGCCTGGTCTAAACGGCGGGGGCCCACCGGGGAGCTGTTTTTT
NA	14	TRBV19	NA	TRBJ1-5	CASSPPVSNQPQHF	TGTGCCAGTAGCCCTCCCGTGAGCAATCAGCCCCAGCATTTT
TRBD1	14	TRBV9	NA	TRBJ1-1	CASSAGTANTEAFF	TGTGCCAGCAGCGCTGGGACAGCCAACACTGAAGCTTTCTTT
NA	14	TRBV7-9	NA	TRBJ2-7	CASSPPGAFYEQYF	TGTGCCAGCAGCCCCCCCGGTGCGTTCTACGAGCAGTACTTC
NA	14	TRBV4-3	NA	TRBJ1-1	CASSQVSRGTEAFF	TGCGCCAGCAGCCAAGTGTCTAGGGGCACTGAAGCTTTCTTT
NA	16	TRBV4-2	NA	TRBJ1-5	CASSGSDGFRGQPQHF	TGTGCCAGCAGCGGGTCGGACGGGTTTCGGGGTCAGCCCCAGCATTTT
NA	15	TRBV2	NA	TRBJ2-1	CASSDSANLYNEQFF	TGTGCCAGCAGTGATAGCGCTAACCTCTACAATGAGCAGTTCTTC
NA	15	TRBV7-9	once	TRBJ1-4	CASSFVSKTNEKLFF	TGTGCCAGCAGCTTTGTAAGCAAGACTAATGAAAAACTGTTTTTT
TRBD1	16	TRBV28	NA	TRBJ2-7	CASHRARDRAVYEQYF	TGTGCCAGCCATAGAGCCAGGGACAGGGCGGTCTACGAGCAGTACTTC
NA	14	TRBV5-1	NA	TRBJ1-2	CASSLAGNNYGYTF	TGCGCCAGCAGCTTGGCAGGGAACAACTATGGCTACACCTTC
NA	11	TRBV5-5	NA	TRBJ2-1	CASSTNREQFF	TGTGCCAGCAGTACCAACCGGGAGCAGTTCTTC
TRBD1	16	TRBV27	NA	TRBJ1-2	CASSPLQGKVSDGYTF	TGTGCCAGCAGTCCCTTACAGGGGAAGGTTAGCGATGGCTACACCTTC
TRBD1	15	TRBV10-3	few	TRBJ2-7	CAISHIPTGDYEQYF	TGTGCCATCAGCCACATACCGACAGGGGATTACGAGCAGTACTTC
NA	14	TRBV7-2	NA	TRBJ1-2	CASSFDDSLLGYTF	TGTGCCAGCAGCTTCGACGACAGCCTCCTTGGCTACACCTTC
TRBD2	15	TRBV10-1	NA	TRBJ2-7	CASSELAVNVYEQYF	TGCGCCAGCAGTGAACTAGCGGTAAACGTCTACGAGCAGTACTTC
TRBD1	17	TRBV4-3	NA	TRBJ2-2	CASSQEFGTGPPGELFF	TGCGCCAGCAGCCAAGAGTTCGGGACAGGGCCCCCGGGGGAGCTGTTTTTT
NA	16	TRBV9	NA	TRBJ1-3	CASSVGGGQVGNTIYF	TGTGCCAGCAGCGTAGGAGGGGGACAAGTTGGAAACACCATATATTTT
NA	13	TRBV29-1	NA	TRBJ1-1	CSYNTPGGTEAFF	TGCAGCTACAATACCCCCGGGGGCACTGAAGCTTTCTTT
NA	15	TRBV5-1	NA	TRBJ2-5	CASSLGQGILETQYF	TGCGCCAGCAGCTTGGGGCAGGGGATTTTAGAGACCCAGTACTTC
NA	13	TRBV29-1	NA	TRBJ2-1	CSVEDPSGHEQFF	TGCAGCGTTGAAGATCCCTCGGGTCATGAGCAGTTCTTC
TRBD1	15	TRBV2	NA	TRBJ1-1	CASSESGTGITEAFF	TGTGCCAGCAGTGAATCGGGGACAGGGATCACTGAAGCTTTCTTT
NA	13	TRBV5-6	NA	TRBJ2-7	CASSDLRSLEQYF	TGTGCCAGCTCTGATCTTCGAAGCCTGGAGCAGTACTTC
NA	13	TRBV13	once	TRBJ2-7	CASSLQNSYEQYF	TGTGCCAGCAGCTTACAGAATTCCTACGAGCAGTACTTC
NA	16	TRBV19	NA	TRBJ2-5	CASSTYRARVQETQYF	TGTGCCAGTAGTACCTATAGGGCCAGGGTCCAAGAGACCCAGTACTTC
TRBD1	12	TRBV29-1	once	TRBJ1-5	CSVGQGNQPQHF	TGCAGCGTTGGACAGGGAAATCAGCCCCAGCATTTT
TRBD1	18	TRBV4-3	NA	TRBJ1-6	CASSQDLVRGPWNSPLHF	TGCGCCAGCAGCCAAGATTTGGTCAGGGGGCCTTGGAATTCACCCCTCCACTTT
TRBD1	15	TRBV28	NA	TRBJ1-5	CASSPGTGDNQPQHF	TGTGCCAGCAGTCCCGGGACAGGAGATAATCAGCCCCAGCATTTT
TRBD1	15	TRBV4-3	NA	TRBJ1-1	CASSPSDRQNTEAFF	TGCGCCAGCAGCCCCTCGGACAGGCAGAACACTGAAGCTTTCTTT
NA	16	TRBV7-8	NA	TRBJ2-1	CASSLDWTPPYNEQFF	TGTGCCAGCAGCTTAGATTGGACTCCACCCTACAATGAGCAGTTCTTC
TRBD2	15	TRBV7-8	NA	TRBJ2-7	CASSSSGTSGIEQYF	TGTGCCAGCAGCTCTTCCGGGACTAGCGGGATCGAGCAGTACTTC
NA	11	TRBV6-6	NA	TRBJ2-7	CATAGAHEQYF	TGTGCCACGGCAGGGGCCCACGAGCAGTACTTC
TRBD1	18	TRBV2	NA	TRBJ1-2	CASSARDRRHSTNYGYTF	TGTGCCAGCAGTGCCAGGGACAGACGACACTCGACTAACTATGGCTACACCTTC
TRBD1	16	TRBV6-5	few	TRBJ2-2	CASSFSGTGNTGELFF	TGTGCCAGCAGTTTTTCCGGGACAGGGAACACCGGGGAGCTGTTTTTT
NA	14	TRBV6-5	NA	TRBJ2-1	CASSYEGQYNEQFF	TGTGCCAGCAGTTACGAAGGACAATACAATGAGCAGTTCTTC
NA	13	TRBV28	few	TRBJ1-3	CASSFGQGNTIYF	TGTGCCAGCAGTTTCGGACAGGGAAACACCATATATTTT
NA	13	TRBV28	few	TRBJ1-3	CASSFSSGNTIYF	TGTGCCAGCAGTTTTAGTTCTGGAAACACCATATATTTT
NA	14	TRBV6-6	once	TRBJ2-3	CASSLWRVTDTQYF	TGTGCCAGCAGTCTATGGAGGGTCACAGATACGCAGTATTTT
NA	14	TRBV5-4	NA	TRBJ1-1	CASSLGQENTEAFF	TGTGCCAGCAGCTTGGGACAGGAGAACACTGAAGCTTTCTTT
NA	13	TRBV28	NA	TRBJ1-2	CASSERGGYGYTF	TGTGCCAGCAGCGAACGGGGTGGCTATGGCTACACCTTC
NA	13	TRBV6-5	NA	TRBJ1-2	CASSYTGGDGYTF	TGTGCCAGCAGTTACACAGGAGGGGACGGCTACACCTTC
NA	15	TRBV7-9	NA	TRBJ1-2	CASSLGGSGGDGYTF	TGTGCCAGCAGCTTAGGGGGGAGTGGGGGCGATGGCTACACCTTC
NA	13	TRBV27	few	TRBJ2-1	CASSSTSQDEQFF	TGTGCCAGCAGTTCAACCAGCCAGGATGAGCAGTTCTTC
NA	14	TRBV14	NA	TRBJ1-1	CASSQFFAGAEAFF	TGTGCCAGCAGCCAATTCTTCGCGGGGGCTGAAGCTTTCTTT
TRBD1	15	TRBV5-6	NA	TRBJ2-3	CASSPTGDDTDTQYF	TGTGCCAGCAGCCCCACAGGGGACGACACAGATACGCAGTATTTT
NA	13	TRBV9	NA	TRBJ2-3	CASSVVPADTQYF	TGTGCCAGCAGCGTAGTTCCGGCAGATACGCAGTATTTT
NA	14	TRBV7-9	NA	TRBJ1-1	CASSLGGGGTEAFF	TGTGCCAGCAGCTTAGGGGGCGGGGGTACTGAAGCTTTCTTT
TRBD2	16	TRBV6-1	NA	TRBJ2-1	CASSEGHGRAYNEQFF	TGTGCCAGCAGTGAAGGCCACGGGAGGGCCTACAATGAGCAGTTCTTC
TRBD2	14	TRBV19	NA	TRBJ2-3	CASSIDATSGSWYF	TGTGCCAGTAGTATAGACGCGACTAGCGGGTCTTGGTATTTT
TRBD1	16	TRBV28	NA	TRBJ1-3	CASSHPTGGEGNTIYF	TGTGCCAGCAGTCACCCAACAGGGGGCGAGGGAAACACCATATATTTT
TRBD1	15	TRBV4-2	NA	TRBJ1-1	CASSPHGQGITEAFF	TGTGCCAGCAGCCCGCACGGACAGGGGATCACTGAAGCTTTCTTT
TRBD1	15	TRBV10-2	NA	TRBJ2-4	CASRLGTASKNIQYF	TGCGCCAGCAGACTAGGGACAGCCTCCAAAAACATTCAGTACTTC
NA	14	TRBV6-5	NA	TRBJ2-2	CASSYDSGTGELFF	TGTGCCAGCAGTTACGATTCGGGGACCGGGGAGCTGTTTTTT
NA	13	TRBV6-5	once	TRBJ1-2	CASSDRGAGGYTF	TGTGCCAGCAGCGATAGAGGAGCGGGCGGCTACACCTTC